These T cell receptor beta chains were read from a single sample in a study of CD8 T cells in Susac syndrome. TCRdb recomputed calls from the immunoSEQ multiplex PCR reads with MiXCR, one row per CDR3 protein. The repertoire holds fewer than 80,000 distinct CDR3 sequences, with roughly 95% as singletons. Specimen: CD8+ T cells from PBMCs. The source is a human donor with Susac syndrome. CDR3s include the opening cysteine and the closing phenylalanine or tryptophan. D genes are given only for firm matches. Where a row states a size, it is once, few, many or the class of an expanded clone; other rows omit it.

v_gene,j_gene,abundance,d_gene,CDR3nt,CDR3aa
TRBV15,TRBJ2-1,-,-,TGTGCCACCAGCGGCCCCCCCGACAGGATCAATGAGCAGTTCTTC,CATSGPPDRINEQFF
TRBV7-2,TRBJ2-1,once,-,TGTGCCAGCAGCCCGGACAATGAGCAGTTCTTC,CASSPDNEQFF
TRBV7-3,TRBJ2-5,-,TRBD2,TGTGCCAGCAGCTTAACTCGGGGGGGGCTCGGAGAGACCCAGTACTTC,CASSLTRGGLGETQYF
TRBV7-9,TRBJ1-2,-,-,TGTGCCAGCAGCTTAGTGGTTAGGGACCTTGGCTACACCTTC,CASSLVVRDLGYTF
TRBV12-3/TRBV12-4,TRBJ2-2,-,-,TGTGCCAGCAGTTTCCTACGGTACACCGGGGAGCTGTTTTTT,CASSFLRYTGELFF
TRBV10-3,TRBJ2-3,once,-,TGTGCCATCACGGCCGGGGGCACAGATACGCAGTATTTT,CAITAGGTDTQYF
TRBV3-1,TRBJ2-3,-,-,TGTGCCAGCAGCCAACCAGCGGGTAGCACAGATACGCAGTATTTT,CASSQPAGSTDTQYF
TRBV27,TRBJ1-3,-,TRBD1,TGTGCCAGCAGCTACAGGGGGCGCGGAAACACCATATATTTT,CASSYRGRGNTIYF
TRBV3-1,TRBJ1-2,-,-,TGTGCCAGCAGCCACAATAACTATGGCTACACCTTC,CASSHNNYGYTF
TRBV12-5,TRBJ2-5,-,TRBD2,TGTGCTAGTGGGGCGGCGGGGGGGCCTGAAGAGACCCAGTACTTC,CASGAAGGPEETQYF
TRBV20-1,TRBJ1-3,-,-,TGCAGTGCTCGAGGAAACACCATATATTTT,CSARGNTIYF
TRBV9,TRBJ2-1,few,-,TGTGCCAGCAGCTTGACAGGTGTTGAGCAGTTCTTC,CASSLTGVEQFF
TRBV5-1,TRBJ2-7,-,-,TGCGCCAGCTCGGCAGAAAACCCCTACGAGCAGTACTTC,CASSAENPYEQYF